This T cell receptor beta chain was recovered during a study of blood T cell repertoires in COVID-19. Study-level background: COVID-19 samples, acute and convalescent, were from the United States, Italy and Spain. PBMCs, B-cell-depleted T cells, or T cells provided the cDNA or gDNA that made up the material.

Germline V gene lookup returns CDR1 WSHSY and CDR2 SAAADI. This CDR3 has 13 amino acids. V was pared by 3 bases and J by 6 bases, with 11 bases between. As handled by the study authors: Amplification with reference gene primers provided the estimates of nucleated cell counts. Assay: immunoSEQ multiplex PCR; the TCRdb copy retains only in-frame clones and omits some. V and J calls plus clone size are reproduced from that table; the DNA served to infer D and trimming. The table shows hundreds of thousands of clones, with 82% occurring only once. V is TRBV10-2 and J is TRBJ1-1; D unresolved. The source is a woman aged 80 or over with active or convalescent COVID-19. Sequenced input: peripheral blood. CDR3 nucleotides: TGCGCCAGCAGTGAAAGTACTGGAGCTGAAGCTTTCTTT. This gives the protein CASSESTGAEAFF.